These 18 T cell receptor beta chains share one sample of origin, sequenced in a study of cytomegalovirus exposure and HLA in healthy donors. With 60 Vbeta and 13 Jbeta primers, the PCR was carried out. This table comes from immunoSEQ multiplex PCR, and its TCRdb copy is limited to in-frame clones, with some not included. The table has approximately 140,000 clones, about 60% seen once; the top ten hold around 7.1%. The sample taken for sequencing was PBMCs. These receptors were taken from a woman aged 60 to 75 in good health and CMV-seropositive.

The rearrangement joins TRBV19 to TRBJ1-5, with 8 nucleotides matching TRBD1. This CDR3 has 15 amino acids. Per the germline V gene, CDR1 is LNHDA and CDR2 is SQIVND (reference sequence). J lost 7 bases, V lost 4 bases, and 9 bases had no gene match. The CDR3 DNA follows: TGTGCCAGTAGTAACCCAGGACAGGGTTTCCAGCCCCAGCATTTT. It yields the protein CASSNPGQGFQPQHF.

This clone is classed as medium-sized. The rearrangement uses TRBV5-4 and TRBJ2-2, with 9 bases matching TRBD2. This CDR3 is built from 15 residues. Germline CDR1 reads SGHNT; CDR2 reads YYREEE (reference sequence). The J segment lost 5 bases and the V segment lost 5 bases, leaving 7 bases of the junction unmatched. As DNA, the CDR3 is TGTGCCAGCAGATATAGCGGGAGTGGGACCGGGGAGCTGTTTTTT. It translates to CASRYSGSGTGELFF.

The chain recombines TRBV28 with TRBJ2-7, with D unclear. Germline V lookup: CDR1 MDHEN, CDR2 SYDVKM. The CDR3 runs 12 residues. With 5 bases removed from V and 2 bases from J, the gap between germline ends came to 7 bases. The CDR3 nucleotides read TGTGCCAGCAGTCCACAGCCCTACGAGCAGTACTTC. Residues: CASSPQPYEQYF.

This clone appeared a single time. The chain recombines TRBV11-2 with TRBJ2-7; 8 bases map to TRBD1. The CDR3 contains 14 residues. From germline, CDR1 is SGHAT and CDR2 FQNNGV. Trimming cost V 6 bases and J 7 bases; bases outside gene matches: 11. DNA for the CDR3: TGTGCCAGCAGTTGGGACAGGAGCTCGGGGGAGCAGTACTTC. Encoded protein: CASSWDRSSGEQYF.

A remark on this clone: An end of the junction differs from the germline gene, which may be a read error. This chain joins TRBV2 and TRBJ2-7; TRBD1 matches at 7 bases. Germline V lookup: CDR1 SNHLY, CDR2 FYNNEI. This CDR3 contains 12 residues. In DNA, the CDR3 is TGTGCCAGCAAGGGACAGCACTACGGGCAGTACTTC. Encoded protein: CASKGQHYGQYF.

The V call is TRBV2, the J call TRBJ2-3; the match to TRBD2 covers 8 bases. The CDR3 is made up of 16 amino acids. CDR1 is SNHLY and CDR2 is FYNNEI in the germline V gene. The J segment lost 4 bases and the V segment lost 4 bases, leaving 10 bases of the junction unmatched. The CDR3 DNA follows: TGTGCCAGCAGTGTTTTTAGCGGAGCGGGGGCAGATACGCAGTATTTT. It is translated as CASSVFSGAGADTQYF. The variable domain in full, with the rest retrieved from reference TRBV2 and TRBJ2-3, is EPEVTQTPSHQVTQMGQEVILRCVPISNHLYFYWYRQILGQKVEFLVSFYNNEISEKSEIFDDQFSVERPDGSNFTLKIRSTKLEDSAMYFCASSVFSGAGADTQYFGPGTRLTVL.

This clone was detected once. CDR3 sequence reads: CASSPDRGRNGYTF. The DNA for the CDR3 is TGTGCCAGCAGTCCAGACAGGGGGAGGAATGGCTACACCTTC. V gene TRBV6-5 combines with J gene TRBJ1-2; TRBD1 matches 9 bases. Germline-derived CDR1 and CDR2 are MNHEY and SVGAGI. This CDR3 is built from 14 residues. Germline trimming cut 5 bases from V and 6 bases from J; bases unmatched to any gene: 7.

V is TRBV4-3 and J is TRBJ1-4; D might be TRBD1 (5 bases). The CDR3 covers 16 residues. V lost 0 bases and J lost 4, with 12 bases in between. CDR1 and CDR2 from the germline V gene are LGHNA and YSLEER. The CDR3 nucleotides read TGCGCCAGCAGCCAAGATCGGGGGACCTTTAATGAAAAACTGTTTTTT. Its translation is CASSQDRGTFNEKLFF.

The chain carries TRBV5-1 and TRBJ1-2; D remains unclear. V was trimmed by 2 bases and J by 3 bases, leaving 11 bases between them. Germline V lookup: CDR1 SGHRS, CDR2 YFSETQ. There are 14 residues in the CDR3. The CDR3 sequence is CASSFEAGYYGYTF. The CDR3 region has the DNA TGCGCCAGCAGCTTCGAGGCCGGCTACTATGGCTACACCTTC. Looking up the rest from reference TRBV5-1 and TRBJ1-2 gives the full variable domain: KAGVTQTPRYLIKTRGQQVTLSCSPISGHRSVSWYQQTPGQGLQFLFEYFSETQRNKGNFPGRFSGRQFSNSRSEMNVSTLELGDSALYLCASSFEAGYYGYTFGSGTRLTVV.

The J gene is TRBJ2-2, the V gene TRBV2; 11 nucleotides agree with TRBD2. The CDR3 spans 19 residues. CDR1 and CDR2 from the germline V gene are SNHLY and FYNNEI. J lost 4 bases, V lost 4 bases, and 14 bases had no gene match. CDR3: CASSVAGTSGESFTGELFF. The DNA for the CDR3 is TGTGCCAGCAGTGTCGCCGGGACTAGCGGCGAATCTTTCACCGGGGAGCTGTTTTTT.

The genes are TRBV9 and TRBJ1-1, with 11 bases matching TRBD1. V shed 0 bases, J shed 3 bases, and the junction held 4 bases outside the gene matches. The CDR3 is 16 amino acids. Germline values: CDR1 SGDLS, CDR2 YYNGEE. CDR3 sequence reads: CASSVGGQGGHTEAFF. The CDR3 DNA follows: TGTGCCAGCAGCGTAGGGGGACAGGGGGGACACACTGAAGCTTTCTTT.

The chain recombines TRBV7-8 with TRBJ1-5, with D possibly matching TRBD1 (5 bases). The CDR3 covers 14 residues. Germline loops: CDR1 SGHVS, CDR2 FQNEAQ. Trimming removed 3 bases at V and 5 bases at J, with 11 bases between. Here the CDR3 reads CASSLRDLYQPQHF. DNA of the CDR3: TGTGCCAGCAGCTTGAGGGACTTATATCAGCCCCAGCATTTT.

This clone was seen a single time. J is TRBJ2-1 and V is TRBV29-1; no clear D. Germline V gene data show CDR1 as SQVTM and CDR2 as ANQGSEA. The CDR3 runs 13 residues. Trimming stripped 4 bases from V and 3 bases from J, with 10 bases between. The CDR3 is CSVAGWFYNEQFF. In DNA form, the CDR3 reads TGCAGCGTTGCCGGGTGGTTCTACAATGAGCAGTTCTTC.

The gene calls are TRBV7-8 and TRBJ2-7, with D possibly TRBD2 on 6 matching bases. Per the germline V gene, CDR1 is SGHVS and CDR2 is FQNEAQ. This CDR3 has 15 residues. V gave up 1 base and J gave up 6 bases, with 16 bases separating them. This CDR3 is CASSLVGGTLLEQYF. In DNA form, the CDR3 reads TGTGCCAGCAGCTTAGTTGGCGGGACGCTCCTCGAGCAGTACTTC. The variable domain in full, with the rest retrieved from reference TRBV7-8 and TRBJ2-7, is GAGVSQSPRYKVAKRGQDVALRCDPISGHVSLFWYQQALGQGPEFLTYFQNEAQLDKSGLPSDRFFAERPEGSVSTLKIQRTQQEDSAVYLCASSLVGGTLLEQYFGPGTRLTVT.

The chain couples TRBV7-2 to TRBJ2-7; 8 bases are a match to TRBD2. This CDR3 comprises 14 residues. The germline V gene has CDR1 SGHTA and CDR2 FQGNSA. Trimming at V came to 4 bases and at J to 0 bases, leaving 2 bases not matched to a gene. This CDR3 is CASSWGLDSYEQYF. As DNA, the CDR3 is TGTGCCAGCAGCTGGGGACTAGACTCCTACGAGCAGTACTTC.

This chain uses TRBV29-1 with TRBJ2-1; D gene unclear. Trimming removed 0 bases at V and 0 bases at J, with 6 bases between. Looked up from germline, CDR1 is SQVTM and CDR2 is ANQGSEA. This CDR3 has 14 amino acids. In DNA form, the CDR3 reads TGCAGCGTTGAAGAGAGTAGCTCCTACAATGAGCAGTTCTTC. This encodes CSVEESSSYNEQFF.

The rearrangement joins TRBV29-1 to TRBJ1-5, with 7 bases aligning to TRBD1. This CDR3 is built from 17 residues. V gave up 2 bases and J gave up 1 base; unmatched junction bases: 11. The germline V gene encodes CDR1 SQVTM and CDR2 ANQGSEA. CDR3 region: CSVELLTGKRSNQPQHF. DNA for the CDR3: TGCAGCGTTGAACTCCTGACAGGGAAGCGGAGCAATCAGCCCCAGCATTTT.

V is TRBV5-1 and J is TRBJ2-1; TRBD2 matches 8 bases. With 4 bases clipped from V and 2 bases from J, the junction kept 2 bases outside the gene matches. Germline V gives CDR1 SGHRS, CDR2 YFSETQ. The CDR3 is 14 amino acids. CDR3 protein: CASSPGLAYNEQFF. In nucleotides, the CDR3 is TGCGCCAGCAGCCCGGGACTAGCCTACAATGAGCAGTTCTTC.